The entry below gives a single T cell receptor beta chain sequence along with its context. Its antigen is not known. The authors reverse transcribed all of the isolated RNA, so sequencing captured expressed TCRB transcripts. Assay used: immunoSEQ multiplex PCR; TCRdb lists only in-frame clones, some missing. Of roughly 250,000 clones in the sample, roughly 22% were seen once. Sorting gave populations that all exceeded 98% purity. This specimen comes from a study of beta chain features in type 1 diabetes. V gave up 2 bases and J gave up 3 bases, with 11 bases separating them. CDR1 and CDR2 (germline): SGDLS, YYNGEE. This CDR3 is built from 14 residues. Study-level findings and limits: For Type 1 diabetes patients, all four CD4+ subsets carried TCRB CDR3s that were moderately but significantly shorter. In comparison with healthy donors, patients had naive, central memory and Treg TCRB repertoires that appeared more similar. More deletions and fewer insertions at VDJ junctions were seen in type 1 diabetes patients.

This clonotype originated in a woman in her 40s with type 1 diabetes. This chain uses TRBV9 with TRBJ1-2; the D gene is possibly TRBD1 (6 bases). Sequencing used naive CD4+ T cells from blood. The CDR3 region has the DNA TGTGCCAGCAGCGTCGATTCAGGGGACTATGGCTACACCTTC. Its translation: CASSVDSGDYGYTF.